These T cell receptor beta chains were read from a single sample in a study of blood T cell repertoires in COVID-19. Sequencing was performed with immunoSEQ multiplex PCR; in TCRdb, only in-frame clones are kept and a portion is missing. In the table there are about 60,000 clones, 75% to 90% of which are singletons. Input material: peripheral blood. Every receptor here comes from a human donor with acute or convalescent COVID-19. The donor label of this sample is uncertain. The CDR3 runs from the conserved cysteine through the conserved F or W. A D gene is named only where the DNA matches it firmly. Clone size is not always given. Where it is, it says once, few, many or a class for expanded clones.

V gene,D gene,clone size,J gene,CDR3 protein,CDR3 DNA
TRBV21-1,-,-,TRBJ2-6,CASQGVGANVLTF,TGTGCCAGCCAAGGGGTTGGGGCCAACGTCCTGACTTTC
TRBV9,TRBD2,-,TRBJ2-5,CASSVMSGGSQETQYF,TGTGCCAGCAGCGTAATGAGCGGGGGGTCGCAAGAGACCCAGTACTTC
TRBV3-1/TRBV3-2,TRBD2,-,TRBJ2-3,CASSLRIAGADTQYF,TGTGCCAGCAGCCTCCGGATAGCGGGAGCAGATACGCAGTATTTT
TRBV10-3,TRBD2,-,TRBJ2-5,CAISGEGPQETQYF,TGTGCCATCAGTGGGGAGGGACCACAAGAGACCCAGTACTTC
TRBV21-1,-,-,TRBJ1-1,CASSKSAAGNTEAFF,TGTGCCAGCAGCAAATCGGCAGCGGGCAACACTGAAGCTTTCTTT
TRBV28,TRBD1,-,TRBJ2-7,CASSSGDRSPLF,TGTGCCAGCAGTTCAGGGGACAGGAGCCCACTCTTC
TRBV9,-,-,TRBJ2-3,CASSSPGSDTQYF,TGTGCCAGCAGCTCTCCGGGTTCAGATACGCAGTATTTT
TRBV3-1/TRBV3-2,-,-,TRBJ2-3,CASSPTGGGSMDTQYF,TGTGCCAGCAGCCCCACGGGGGGCGGGAGTATGGATACGCAGTATTTT
TRBV11-2,TRBD2,once,TRBJ2-3,CASSLSAGTSGGTDTQYF,TGTGCCAGCAGCTTATCAGCCGGGACTAGCGGGGGCACAGATACGCAGTATTTT
TRBV7-9,-,-,TRBJ1-1,CASSSYRENTEAFF,TGTGCCAGCAGCTCTTACAGGGAGAACACTGAAGCTTTCTTT
TRBV27,-,-,TRBJ2-2,CASSLSIMGGRGTGELFF,TGTGCCAGCAGTTTATCTATTATGGGTGGGAGAGGTACCGGGGAGCTGTTTTTT
TRBV9,TRBD1,-,TRBJ1-6,CASSETGSGSPLHF,TGTGCCAGCAGCGAGACAGGGAGTGGTTCACCCCTCCACTTT
TRBV10-3,TRBD2,-,TRBJ2-3,CAIKELAGEDTQYF,TGTGCCATCAAGGAGCTAGCGGGGGAGGATACGCAGTATTTT
TRBV5-4,-,-,TRBJ2-6,CASSLVVRASGANVLTF,TGTGCCAGCAGCTTGGTCGTGAGGGCCTCTGGGGCCAACGTCCTGACTTTC
TRBV7-2,TRBD1,-,TRBJ1-2,CASSLVGQGIGGYTF,TGTGCCAGCAGCTTAGTCGGACAGGGAATAGGTGGCTACACCTTC
TRBV7-3,-,once,TRBJ2-1,CASSLGLANYNEQFF,TGTGCCAGCAGCTTAGGGCTAGCGAACTACAATGAGCAGTTCTTC
TRBV7-8,TRBD1,-,TRBJ2-7,CASSFGQVPYEQYF,TGTGCCAGCAGCTTTGGACAGGTCCCCTACGAGCAGTACTTC
TRBV20-1,-,-,TRBJ1-5,CSASRRVNQPQHF,TGCAGTGCTAGTAGGAGGGTCAATCAGCCCCAGCATTTT
TRBV5-1,TRBD2,-,TRBJ2-2,CASSLTSGNTGELFF,TGCGCCAGCAGCTTAACTAGCGGGAACACCGGGGAGCTGTTTTTT
TRBV14,-,-,TRBJ1-1,CASSQGTAGSMNTEAFF,TGTGCCAGCAGCCAAGGGACAGCAGGAAGCATGAACACTGAAGCTTTCTTT
TRBV5-4,-,-,TRBJ2-7,CASSAPDGTYEQYF,TGTGCCAGCAGCGCTCCCGACGGGACCTACGAGCAGTACTTC
TRBV6-2/TRBV6-3,-,-,TRBJ1-1,CASSSGVTNTEAFF,TGTGCCAGCAGTTCGGGAGTCACGAACACTGAAGCTTTCTTT
TRBV28,-,-,TRBJ1-3,CASSSGGDAGNTIYF,TGTGCCAGCAGTTCGGGAGGGGATGCTGGAAACACCATATATTTT
TRBV12-3/TRBV12-4,-,-,TRBJ1-5,CASSLERGQPQHF,TGTGCCAGCAGTTTAGAGCGAGGTCAGCCCCAGCATTTT
TRBV18,-,-,TRBJ2-3,CASGEWAQYF,TGTGCCAGCGGAGAGTGGGCGCAGTATTTT
TRBV6-6,-,-,TRBJ2-7,CASSLTGAYEQYF,TGTGCCAGCAGTTTGACGGGAGCCTACGAGCAGTACTTC
TRBV3-1/TRBV3-2,TRBD1,-,TRBJ1-5,CASSNRGQPQHF,TGTGCCAGCAGCAACAGGGGTCAGCCCCAGCATTTT
TRBV24-1,-,-,TRBJ2-1,CATSDLRGRGNDEQFF,TGTGCCACCAGTGATTTGCGTGGCAGGGGTAATGATGAGCAGTTCTTC
TRBV6-6,-,-,TRBJ2-7,CASSFNYEQYF,TGTGCCAGCAGTTTTAACTACGAGCAGTACTTC
TRBV18,TRBD1,-,TRBJ1-2,CASSPGTGTINYGYTF,TGTGCCAGCTCCCCCGGGACAGGGACCATTAACTATGGCTACACCTTC
TRBV13,-,once,TRBJ2-7,CASSLEQSYEQYF,TGTGCCAGCAGCTTAGAACAATCCTACGAGCAGTACTTC
TRBV24-1,TRBD2,-,TRBJ2-2,CATSVAGGTGELFF,TGTGCCACCAGTGTAGCGGGAGGTACCGGGGAGCTGTTTTTT
TRBV5-1,TRBD1,-,TRBJ1-1,CASRRTGNTEAFF,TGCGCCAGCAGGAGGACAGGAAACACTGAAGCTTTCTTT
TRBV5-8,-,-,TRBJ1-2,CASSFGPFYGYTF,TGTGCCAGCAGCTTTGGCCCCTTCTATGGCTACACCTTC
TRBV19,TRBD1,once,TRBJ1-5,CASRGDRSSNQPQHF,TGTGCCAGTAGAGGGGACAGGTCTAGCAATCAGCCCCAGCATTTT
TRBV2,TRBD1,-,TRBJ1-2,CASSDQGENGGYTF,TGTGCCAGCAGTGACCAGGGGGAGAATGGTGGCTACACCTTC
TRBV3-1/TRBV3-2,-,-,TRBJ2-5,CASSQKGTLTQYF,TGTGCCAGCAGCCAAAAAGGGACTCTGACCCAGTACTTC
TRBV4-1,TRBD1,-,TRBJ2-7,CASSQDGTALSYEQYF,TGCGCCAGCAGCCAAGACGGGACAGCCCTCTCCTACGAGCAGTACTTC
TRBV6-5,TRBD2,-,TRBJ2-5,CASSPRDYAKTQYF,TGTGCCAGCAGTCCCCGGGACTACGCGAAGACCCAGTACTTC
TRBV3-1/TRBV3-2,-,-,TRBJ1-4,CASNGEGGEKLFF,TGTGCCAGCAACGGCGAGGGCGGCGAAAAACTGTTTTTT
TRBV18,-,once,TRBJ2-6,CATTPGSGANVLTF,TGTGCCACTACCCCAGGTTCGGGGGCCAACGTCCTGACTTTC
TRBV7-7,TRBD2,-,TRBJ2-3,CASSPSGRAPYDTQYF,TGTGCTAGCAGCCCTAGCGGGAGGGCCCCCTACGATACGCAGTATTTT
TRBV10-3,-,-,TRBJ2-2,CAISAGITGELFF,TGTGCCATCAGCGCCGGTATCACCGGGGAGCTGTTTTTT
TRBV2,-,-,TRBJ1-1,CASREQGTEAFF,TGTGCCAGCAGAGAACAGGGTACTGAAGCTTTCTTT
TRBV24-1,TRBD1,few,TRBJ1-5,CATSGGGQPQHF,TGTGCCACCAGTGGAGGGGGCCAGCCCCAGCATTTT
TRBV12-5,TRBD2,medium-sized,TRBJ2-1,CASGSGTSSYNEQFF,TGTGCTAGTGGTTCGGGGACTAGCAGCTACAATGAGCAGTTCTTC
TRBV7-9,-,few,TRBJ2-1,CASSLGSSYNEQFF,TGTGCCAGCAGCTTGGGCTCCTCCTACAATGAGCAGTTCTTC
TRBV4-1,TRBD1,-,TRBJ2-5,CASSQEGTGGSETQYF,TGCGCCAGCAGCCAAGAGGGGACAGGGGGCTCAGAGACCCAGTACTTC
TRBV10-1,-,-,TRBJ2-1,CASSLGGTDNEQFF,TGCGCCAGCAGTTTGGGGGGTACGGACAATGAGCAGTTCTTC
TRBV18,TRBD2,-,TRBJ2-3,CASSRTSGTDTQYF,TGTGCCAGCTCACGGACTAGCGGCACAGATACGCAGTATTTT
TRBV19,TRBD1,-,TRBJ1-4,CASSMFAGQGNEKLFF,TGTGCCAGTAGTATGTTCGCGGGACAGGGGAATGAAAAACTGTTTTTT
TRBV6-1,TRBD2,-,TRBJ2-3,CASSEISITFGSGGVRTDTQYF,TGTGCCAGCAGTGAAATTTCCATAACATTCGGCAGCGGGGGGGTCCGCACAGATACGCAGTATTTT
TRBV5-1,-,-,TRBJ1-2,CASSLRGGYGYTF,TGCGCCAGCAGCTTGCGGGGAGGGTATGGCTACACCTTC
TRBV19,TRBD1,-,TRBJ1-5,CASSTTGAGQPQHF,TGTGCCAGTAGTACCACAGGGGCAGGTCAGCCCCAGCATTTT
TRBV28,-,-,TRBJ2-1,CASTSNLRASSYNEQFF,TGTGCCAGCACCTCTAATCTGAGGGCGAGCTCCTACAATGAGCAGTTCTTC